This T cell receptor (beta chain) was sequenced during a study of beta chain features in type 1 diabetes. Study-wide context: About 110,000,000 sorted cells were examined across all samples. Study results and caveats: A pattern of fewer insertions and more deletions at VDJ junctions was seen in type 1 diabetes patients.

Sorting that relied on CD45RO/CCR7/CD25/CD127/CD95/CD27 yielded CD4+ naive, central memory, regulatory and stem cell-like memory cells. A note on this clone: Its antigen is currently unknown.

The CDR3 contains 15 residues. Germline V gives CDR1 MGHDK, CDR2 SYGVNS. Trimming removed 1 base from V and 8 bases from J, with 15 bases in between. What was sequenced were expressed TCRB transcripts, since all of the isolated RNA had been reverse transcribed. Only in-frame clones appear in the TCRdb table, and some are missing; sequencing was by immunoSEQ multiplex PCR. The data contain approximately 150,000 clones, 9% to 10% of them singletons. Sequenced sample: central memory CD4+ T cells from blood. This chain uses TRBV25-1 with TRBJ2-1, with D perhaps TRBD1 (5 bases). The receptor was isolated from a middle-aged woman in good health. The CDR3 DNA sequence: TGTGCCAGCAGTGAATCCCTGACCCAGGGCGATGAGCAGTTCTTC. Translation gives CASSESLTQGDEQFF. Together with reference TRBV25-1 and TRBJ2-1, the CDR3 gives the full variable domain: EADIYQTPRYLVIGTGKKITLECSQTMGHDKMYWYQQDPGMELHLIHYSYGVNSTEKGDLSSESTVSRIRTEHFPLTLESARPSHTSQYLCASSESLTQGDEQFFGPGTRLTVL.